This T cell receptor beta chain appears in the sequencing data of a study of identical twins (dated by TCRdb to about 2016). Regarding the research as a whole: The study deep-sequenced TCR alpha and beta repertoires from monozygotic twins, unrelated adults of various ages and cord blood to test whether fetal clonotypes persist. To rule out contamination, replicate twin experiments were performed at different times with different library preparation protocols. Study-wide findings and limitations: Because the same donors could not be followed over many years, the conclusions depended on cross-sectional statistical analysis. Zero-insertion analyses could be partly confounded by invariant T cells such as MAIT and iNKT, although diverse VJ usage argued against such confounding for most clonotypes. Excess twin sharing in beta out-of-frame sequences was weaker because fewer shared sequences lowered the signal-to-noise ratio. Abundant cord blood beta clonotypes carried fewer insertions; young adult naive repertoires showed a weaker similar trend, while memory repertoires showed none. Compared with coincidental sharing between unrelated individuals, an excess of low generation-probability sequences was observed among out-of-frame TCR alpha sequences shared between twins. In monozygotic twins, recombination models systematically underestimated out-of-frame TCR alpha sharing, but the models matched the sharing seen between unrelated individuals.

As concerns this clonotype: No cognate antigen has been identified for it. The input lacks base qualities; no much larger clone sits a single base away.

Libraries were made using 5' RACE. The sequencer listed for this sample is Illumina HiSeq 2000. Template switching added a universal primer binding site, and the final cDNA carried a unique molecular identifier that allowed TCR cDNA molecules to be counted accurately. Specific primers in the conserved constant-segment region were used to synthesize first-strand cDNA for the TCR alpha and beta chains. Each cDNA library was double barcoded, with a SMART-Mk sample barcode plus Illumina barcodes, to control for contamination. TruSeq adapter sequences, together with Illumina sample barcodes, were added in two successive PCR steps. Sequencing of the TCR alpha and beta cDNA libraries was done on the Illumina HiSeq platform using custom primers. Processing in the source paper ran as follows. Raw reads were processed with MiGEC to extract unique molecular identifiers, and MiXCR was used to determine CDR3 positions. Recombination models were inferred per individual with the repgenHMM and IGoR tools using an EM algorithm. Shared clonotypes were analyzed with the tcR package in R, and sharing was normalized by the product of cloneset sizes. Out-of-frame nonproductive sequences were analyzed to study raw recombination free of thymic and clonal selection effects. The raw public data were reprocessed by TCRdb itself: fastp quality trimming at Q25, MiXCR clonotype calling, in-frame beta chains only. CDR3 protein duplicates are merged, each entry listing the most common genes and DNA. The V and J calls and clone size are TCRdb's, not the authors'. The table for this sample lists a few hundred thousand distinct CDR3 sequences; about 8.9% of them were counted only once. Together, the top ten hold over 2.5% of the sample.

Every donor was a healthy Caucasian. Three pairs of female monozygotic twins, all aged roughly 18 to 30 years, made up the twin cohort. Positive isolation kits from Invitrogen were used to isolate the CD4+ and CD8+ T cell populations. The same data also contributed to another study, on yellow fever vaccine responses in identical twins. As the second study states: According to the authors, in identical twins the way T cells responded to vaccination appeared partly convergent and partly personalized. In identical twins, the study followed T cell clones that responded to the vaccine with precision.

The receptor's source is a woman aged 18-29 years in good health. The sample was CD8+ T cells sorted from blood.

In nucleotide form, the sequence is TGCAGTGGAAGGGACAGCTCCTACGAGCAGTACTTC. This codes for CSGRDSSYEQYF. This chain is built from TRBV20-1 and TRBJ2-7; the junction holds 7 bases that match TRBD1. Including the terminal cysteine and phenylalanine, the CDR3 comprises 12 residues. The kept DNA is CDR3 alone, 36 bases in frame from the first base. Per the germline V gene (reference sequence), DFQATT is the CDR1 and SNEGSKA is the CDR2. V ends up 7 bases short and J 0 bases short, with an unmatched junction base count of 3.